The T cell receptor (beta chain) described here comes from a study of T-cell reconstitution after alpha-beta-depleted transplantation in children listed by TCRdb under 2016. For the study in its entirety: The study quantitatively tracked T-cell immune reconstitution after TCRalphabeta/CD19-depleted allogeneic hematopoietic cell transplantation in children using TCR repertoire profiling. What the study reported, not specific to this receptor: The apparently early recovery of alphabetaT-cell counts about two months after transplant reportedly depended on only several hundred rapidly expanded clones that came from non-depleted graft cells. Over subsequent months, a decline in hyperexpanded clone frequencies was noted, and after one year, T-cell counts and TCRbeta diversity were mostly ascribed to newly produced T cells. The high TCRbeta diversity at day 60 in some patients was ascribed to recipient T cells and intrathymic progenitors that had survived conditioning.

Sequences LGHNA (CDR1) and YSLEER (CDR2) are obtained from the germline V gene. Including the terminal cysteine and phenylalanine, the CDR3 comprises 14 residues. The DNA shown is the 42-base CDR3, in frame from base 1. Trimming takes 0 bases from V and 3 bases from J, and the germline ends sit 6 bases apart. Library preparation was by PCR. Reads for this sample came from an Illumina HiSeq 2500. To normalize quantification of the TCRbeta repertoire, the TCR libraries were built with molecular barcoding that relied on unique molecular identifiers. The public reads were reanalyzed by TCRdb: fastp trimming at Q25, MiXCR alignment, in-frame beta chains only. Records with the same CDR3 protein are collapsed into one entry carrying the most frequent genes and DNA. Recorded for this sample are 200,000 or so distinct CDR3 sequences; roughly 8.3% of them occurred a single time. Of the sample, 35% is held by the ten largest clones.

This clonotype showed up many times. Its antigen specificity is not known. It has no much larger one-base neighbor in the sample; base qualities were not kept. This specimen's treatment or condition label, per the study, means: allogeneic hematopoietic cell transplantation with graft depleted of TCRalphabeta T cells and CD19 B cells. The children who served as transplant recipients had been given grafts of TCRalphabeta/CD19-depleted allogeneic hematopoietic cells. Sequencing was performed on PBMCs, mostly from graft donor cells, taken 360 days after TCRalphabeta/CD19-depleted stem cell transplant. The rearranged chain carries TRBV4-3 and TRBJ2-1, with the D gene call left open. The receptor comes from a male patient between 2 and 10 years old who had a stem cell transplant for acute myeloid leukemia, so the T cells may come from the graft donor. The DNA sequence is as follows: TGCGCCAGCAGCCAAGATGGCGGCTACAATGAGCAGTTCTTC. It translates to CASSQDGGYNEQFF.